This T cell receptor beta chain stems from a study of blood T cells in healthy people across ages. Regarding the study as a whole: The lack of PBMC sorting stopped any conclusive naive versus antigen-experienced comparison.

Combining a sample-barcoded 5' primer with a J-beta primer mix, a second PCR ran for about 6 to 12 cycles. Each cDNA molecule, via a template-switch adaptor with 12 random nucleotides, was tagged. TCRdb fed the 5' RACE reads into MiXCR, producing one record per CDR3 protein. The data contain fewer than 2 million distinct CDR3 sequences, approximately 40% of them singletons. The CDR3 extends over 17 amino acids. Germline values: CDR1 SGDLS, CDR2 YYNGEE. V shed 3 bases, J shed 0 bases, and the junction held 7 bases outside the gene matches. The individuals who served as donors were healthy Caucasians living in Russia, aged about 6 to 95. In regard to this clonotype: Antigen specificity is unknown.

This chain joins TRBV9 and TRBJ1-1; 11 bases are a match to TRBD1. Sequencing was done on a sample of blood. The sequence was collected from a human donor in good health. The CDR3 spells CASSAPGTGGLNTEAFF. The CDR3 bases are TGTGCCAGCAGCGCCCCCGGGACAGGGGGTTTGAACACTGAAGCTTTCTTT.